The 32 T cell receptor beta chains reported below all come from one sample, sequenced in a study of blood T cell repertoires in COVID-19. Assay used: immunoSEQ multiplex PCR; TCRdb lists only in-frame clones, some missing. This sample has under 200,000 clones, with 82% found just once. The sequencing sample was made of peripheral blood. The source of these receptors is a woman aged 55-70 years with COVID-19, enrolled during active disease.

The genes are TRBV3-1 (or the pseudogene TRBV3-2) and TRBJ2-1, with 7 bases fitting TRBD2. V lost 2 bases to trimming and J lost 10 bases; unmatched junction nucleotides: 8. CDR1 is LGHDT and CDR2 is YNNKEL in the germline V gene (reference sequence). The CDR3 totals 14 residues. CDR3 DNA: TGTGCCAGCAGCCAAACCGCACCGGGACTAGAGCAGTTCTTC. Translated, it gives CASSQTAPGLEQFF.

This rearrangement joins TRBV2 to TRBJ2-1, with 8 bases matching TRBD2. The CDR3 is 13 residues long. CDR1 is SNHLY, CDR2 FYNNEI, per germline. The trim removed 7 bases at V and 5 bases at J, leaving 4 bases unmatched. The CDR3 loop is CASTGLVNNEQFF. As DNA, the CDR3 is TGTGCCAGCACGGGACTAGTAAACAATGAGCAGTTCTTC.

This chain uses TRBV28 with TRBJ2-1; the match to TRBD2 covers 7 bases. Germline CDR1 is MDHEN and CDR2 is SYDVKM. Trimming cost V 2 bases and J 4 bases; bases outside gene matches: 8. The CDR3 consists of 16 residues. DNA of the CDR3: TGTGCCAGCAGTTTAGGGGCGGGGGTGATTTACAATGAGCAGTTCTTC. This translates into CASSLGAGVIYNEQFF.

This rearrangement joins TRBV5-1 to TRBJ1-2; possible D gene TRBD1, 6 bases. The CDR3 spans 13 residues. The V gene's germline CDR1 is SGHRS and CDR2 YFSETQ. V gave up 4 bases and J gave up 3 bases, with 10 bases separating them. The CDR3 region has the DNA TGCGCCAGCAGCCAGGGGATTGACTATGGCTACACCTTC. Its protein product is CASSQGIDYGYTF.

The gene calls are TRBV19 and TRBJ1-2; D gene unclear. This CDR3 is built from 14 residues. V was clipped by 4 bases and J by 6 bases, with 15 bases between them. Germline V gene sequence: CDR1 LNHDA, CDR2 SQIVND (reference sequence). Written as DNA, the CDR3 is TGTGCCAGTAGTACCTCGAGGATGGTTGATGGCTACACCTTC. Its translation: CASSTSRMVDGYTF.

The J gene is TRBJ1-6, the V gene TRBV6-4; 11 positions match TRBD1. Germline lookup yields CDR1 MRHNA and CDR2 SNTAGT. J was trimmed by 9 bases and V by 4 bases; bases with no gene match: 8. CDR3 length equals 16 residues. In DNA, the CDR3 is TGTGCCAGCAGTGTCCTCGGGACAGGGGGGGGTTCACCCCTCCACTTT. Amino acids: CASSVLGTGGGSPLHF.

V usage is TRBV27 and J usage is TRBJ2-1; maybe TRBD2 (5 bases). The CDR3 runs to 16 residues. Germline V gene sequence: CDR1 MNHEY, CDR2 SMNVEV (reference sequence). Trimming cost V 5 bases and J 5 bases, with 19 bases left between them. The CDR3 loop reads CASSTALARADNEQFF. The CDR3 region has the DNA TGTGCCAGCAGTACGGCATTAGCGAGAGCGGACAATGAGCAGTTCTTC.

In this sample, this clone turned up a few times. The chain combines TRBV11-3 with TRBJ1-1; a possible D gene is TRBD1 (5 bases). This CDR3 has 15 amino acids. V was clipped by 5 bases and J by 5 bases, with 18 bases between them. From germline, CDR1 is SGHNT and CDR2 YENEEA. The CDR3 reads CASSPGIGGSTEAFF. The DNA for the CDR3 is TGTGCCAGCAGCCCCGGTATCGGGGGATCTACTGAAGCTTTCTTT.

This clone has a handful of counts. The chain is built from TRBV28 and TRBJ1-4, with 9 bases that match TRBD1. V shed 6 bases, J shed 7 bases, and the junction held 12 bases outside the gene matches. Germline V gene lookup returns CDR1 MDHEN and CDR2 SYDVKM. This CDR3 has 16 residues. The CDR3 DNA is TGTGCCAGCAGAGGGGGGCCAGACAGGGGGGTTGAAAAACTGTTTTTT. Its translation is CASRGGPDRGVEKLFF.

In DNA form, the CDR3 reads TGTGCCAGCACTGGGCGGGACAGGCTTCTCTCTGGAAACACCATATATTTT. This sequence encodes CASTGRDRLLSGNTIYF. The genes are TRBV19 and TRBJ1-3; 8 bases map to TRBD1. This CDR3 contains 17 residues. Germline V CDR1 and CDR2: LNHDA, SQIVND (reference sequence). Trimming removed 9 bases from V and 0 bases from J; junction bases left unmatched: 13.

The V and J genes are TRBV5-6 and TRBJ1-1; 10 bases are a match to TRBD1. The V segment lost 4 bases and the J segment 4 bases; nucleotides outside the gene matches: 10. Germline assignment: CDR1 SGHDT and CDR2 YYEEEE. The CDR3 spans 16 residues. The CDR3 spells CASSPSLTGGGTEAFF. The CDR3 DNA sequence: TGTGCCAGCAGCCCATCCCTGACAGGGGGCGGCACTGAAGCTTTCTTT.

The chain has TRBV6-4 and TRBJ2-2; the D gene is possibly TRBD1 (5 bases). The CDR3 consists of 15 residues. V was shortened by 4 bases and J by 5 bases, with 14 bases between the two germline ends. Germline V gene data show CDR1 as MRHNA and CDR2 as SNTAGT. This chain's CDR3 is CASSAAGYGTGELFF. CDR3 DNA sequence: TGTGCCAGCAGTGCGGCAGGGTATGGAACCGGGGAGCTGTTTTTT.

CDR3 sequence (DNA): TGTGCCAGCAGTCCCAGTGGGGACAGGGGCCAGGGTAATGAAAAACTGTTTTTT. It specifies CASSPSGDRGQGNEKLFF. The gene calls are TRBV14 and TRBJ1-4, with 10 nucleotides matching TRBD1. The CDR3 totals 18 residues. CDR1 is SGHDN, CDR2 FVKESK, per germline. J was trimmed by 4 bases and V by 6 bases; bases with no gene match: 14.

To note about this clone: The sample has other DNA sequences that encode this CDR3 too. The rearrangement joins TRBV28 to TRBJ2-6, with a tentative D call TRBD1 (5 bases). This CDR3 is built from 14 residues. V was trimmed by 5 bases and J by 0 bases, leaving 5 bases between them. Germline-derived CDR1 and CDR2 are MDHEN and SYDVKM. CDR3 coding DNA: TGTGCCAGCAGTGACAGCTCTGGGGCCAACGTCCTGACTTTC. It is translated as CASSDSSGANVLTF. The whole variable domain, remainder taken from reference TRBV28 and TRBJ2-6, is DVKVTQSSRYLVKRTGEKVFLECVQDMDHENMFWYRQDPGLGLRLIYFSYDVKMKEKGDIPEGYSVSREKKERFSLILESASTNQTSMYLCASSDSSGANVLTFGAGSRLTVL.

With regard to this clone: At one end, the junction sequence differs from germline, possibly due to a read error. This rearrangement joins TRBV15 to TRBJ1-2; weak D call: TRBD1 (6 bases). The CDR3 is made up of 13 amino acids. CDR1 and CDR2 (germline): LNHNV, YYDKDF (reference sequence). The CDR3, as DNA: TGTACCACCAGCCCAAGCGGACAGAATGGCTACACCTTC. This codes for CTTSPSGQNGYTF.

The chain recombines TRBV21-1 with TRBJ2-6; the table assigns TRBD2, which was not confirmed against the DNA. TRBV21-1 is a pseudogene segment. CDR3 length: 18 amino acids. The CDR3 bases are TGTGCCAGCACTAACTCCCTCTTTAGATTACCTGGGGCCAACGTCCTGACTTTC. It yields the protein CASTNSLFRLPGANVLTF.

The chain uses TRBV29-1 and TRBJ2-3; 10 bases match TRBD2. Germline V gene lookup returns CDR1 SQVTM and CDR2 ANQGSEA. After removal of 4 bases from V and 4 bases from J, the junction contained 5 bases not matched to a gene. The CDR3 runs to 14 residues. This CDR3 is CSVVMLAGADTQYF. The DNA of the CDR3 is TGCAGCGTTGTTATGCTAGCGGGAGCAGATACGCAGTATTTT.

This clone was counted once. The rearrangement links TRBV2 to TRBJ2-7; the match to TRBD1 covers 8 bases. The germline V gene encodes CDR1 SNHLY and CDR2 FYNNEI. This CDR3 has 12 residues. V gave up 5 bases and J gave up 6 bases; unmatched junction bases: 3. The CDR3 nucleotides are TGTGCCAGCAGTATAGACAGGGGCGAGCAGTACGTC. It encodes CASSIDRGEQYV.

The V gene is TRBV12-3 or TRBV12-4, the J gene TRBJ1-1; tentative D call: TRBD1 (5 bases). Trimming removed 6 bases at V and 7 bases at J, with 15 bases between. There are 13 residues in the CDR3. The DNA of the CDR3 is TGTGCCAGCAGGAGGACACGAGACTTTGAAGCTTTCTTT. Translating gives CASRRTRDFEAFF.

The CDR3 region has the DNA TGTGCCAGCAGCCAAGATCTAGCGGCGAGCTCCTACGAGCAGTACTTC. Protein: CASSQDLAASSYEQYF. This rearrangement joins TRBV3-1 (or the pseudogene TRBV3-2) to TRBJ2-7, with TRBD2 matching over 7 bases. The CDR3 has 16 amino acids. V shed 0 bases, J shed 0 bases, and the junction held 5 bases outside the gene matches. The germline gives CDR1 LGHDT, CDR2 YNNKEL (reference sequence).

This sequence joins TRBV6-6 and TRBJ1-6; 11 bases are a match to TRBD1. The CDR3 is 14 amino acids. Germline-derived CDR1 and CDR2 are MNHNY and SVGAGI (reference sequence). The V segment lost 5 bases and the J segment 10 bases; nucleotides outside the gene matches: 4. CDR3 in DNA: TGTGCCAGCAGTCCGGACAGGGGGCGGTCACCCCTCCACTTT. Its protein is CASSPDRGRSPLHF.

This chain connects TRBV6-2 or TRBV6-3 to TRBJ1-1; the match to TRBD1 covers 8 bases. The CDR3 extends over 18 amino acids. The V gene's germline CDR1 is MNHEY and CDR2 SVGEGT. The trim removed 1 base at V and 1 base at J, leaving 11 bases unmatched. Here the CDR3 DNA reads TGTGCCAGCAGTTACTTGTTTACAGGGGGATCGGGGAACACTGAAGCTTTCTTT. This translates into CASSYLFTGGSGNTEAFF.

The V call is TRBV12-3 or TRBV12-4, the J call TRBJ2-7, with TRBD2 as a possible D gene (5 bases). The CDR3 is 13 residues long. Trimming left V 0 bases short and J 3 bases short, with 6 bases between. CDR3 nucleotide sequence: TGTGCCAGCAGTTTAGCAGGGAGCTACGAGCAGTACTTC. Its translation: CASSLAGSYEQYF.

The V and J genes are TRBV4-1 and TRBJ2-5, with 12 nucleotides matching TRBD1. V shed 0 bases and J 5 bases; nucleotides not matched to a gene: 13. CDR1 MGHRA and CDR2 YSYEKL come from the germline V gene. CDR3 size: 19 residues. Here the CDR3 DNA reads TGCGCCAGCAGCCAAGAAAGGATCGGGGACAGGGGGCAGGGGGAGACCCAGTACTTC. Encoded protein: CASSQERIGDRGQGETQYF.

The chain combines TRBV11-3 with TRBJ1-2; possibly TRBD1 for D (5 bases). V lost 7 bases and J 8 bases, leaving 14 bases between the germline ends. In germline, CDR1 is SGHNT, CDR2 YENEEA. The length of the CDR3 is 12 residues. The CDR3 DNA reads as TGTGCCAGCATCATACGGCGGGGGGGCTACACCTTC. Translated, it gives CASIIRRGGYTF.

CDR3 in DNA: TGTGCCAGTACGCCCGGCCCCCAGGGGTCGAGGTATTTT. Its protein is CASTPGPQGSRYF. The J gene is TRBJ2-3, the V gene TRBV2; D is perhaps TRBD1 (6 bases). The V end was cut by 9 bases, the J end by 14 bases, with 24 bases between. The CDR3 totals 13 residues. From germline, CDR1 is SNHLY and CDR2 FYNNEI.

The V call is TRBV5-6, the J call TRBJ1-4; D is perhaps TRBD1 (6 bases). The CDR3 extends over 15 amino acids. Germline-derived CDR1 and CDR2 are SGHDT and YYEEEE. V shed 5 bases and J shed 3 bases, with 14 bases lying between them. This CDR3 reads CASSTAGAANEKLFF. The CDR3 bases are TGTGCCAGCAGTACCGCGGGGGCGGCTAATGAAAAACTGTTTTTT.

The V and J genes are TRBV11-1 and TRBJ2-7; TRBD1 agrees at 7 bases. V lost 3 bases to trimming and J lost 2 bases; unmatched junction nucleotides: 7. Looked up from germline, CDR1 is SGHAT and CDR2 is FQDESV (reference sequence). The CDR3 runs to 15 residues. The CDR3 loop reads CASSFSRDRTYEQYF. DNA of the CDR3: TGTGCCAGCAGCTTCTCCCGGGACAGAACCTACGAGCAGTACTTC.

This clone was seen more than once but under ten times. V usage is TRBV5-1 and J usage is TRBJ2-3; D possibly corresponds to TRBD2 (6 bases). The CDR3 is made up of 16 amino acids. The germline gives CDR1 SGHRS, CDR2 YFSETQ. V was shortened by 2 bases and J by 5 bases, with 18 bases between the two germline ends. The CDR3 region has the DNA TGCGCCAGCAGCTTTCCCAGGCGGGAACTGGGAGATACGCAGTATTTT. Translation: CASSFPRRELGDTQYF.

This clone was seen only once. J is TRBJ1-3 and V is TRBV7-9; 9 bases are shared with TRBD1. Germline CDR1 is SEHNR and CDR2 is FQNEAQ (reference sequence). This CDR3 is built from 18 residues. With V trimmed by 3 bases and J by 1 base, 10 bases remained unmatched. CDR3 DNA sequence: TGTGCCAGCAGCTTTACAGGGGGCGATCTACAGTCTGGAAACACCATATATTTT. Residues: CASSFTGGDLQSGNTIYF.

CDR3 DNA: TGTGCCAGCAGTAGGGACGGACAGGGGGAAAACGAGCAGTACTTC. As protein: CASSRDGQGENEQYF. This chain joins TRBV27 and TRBJ2-7; TRBD1 aligns across 10 bases. This CDR3 region has 15 residues. The V gene's germline CDR1 is MNHEY and CDR2 SMNVEV (reference sequence). The trim removed 5 bases at V and 5 bases at J, leaving 9 bases unmatched.

The chain couples TRBV7-9 to TRBJ2-3; D gene uncertain. Deletions cut 7 bases from V and 6 bases from J, with 8 bases between. Germline CDR1 is SEHNR and CDR2 is FQNEAQ (reference sequence). The CDR3 contains 11 residues. CDR3 residues: CASTLADTQYF. Written as DNA, the CDR3 is TGTGCCAGCACCCTTGCGGATACGCAGTATTTT.